The 16 T cell receptor beta chains below were found in one sample sequenced in a study of cytomegalovirus exposure and HLA in healthy donors. The PCR had 60 Vbeta and 13 Jbeta primers. Using immunoSEQ multiplex PCR, the repertoire was profiled, and TCRdb retains in-frame clones only, with some absent. The data contain about 120,000 clones, over 8% of them singletons. Sequences were obtained from PBMCs. These receptors originate from a man aged 25 to 40 in good health and CMV-seronegative.

The chain joins TRBV19 to TRBJ1-6; tentatively, D is TRBD1 (6 bases). The CDR3 consists of 12 residues. V was shortened by 5 bases and J by 14 bases, with 13 bases between the two germline ends. CDR1 and CDR2 from the germline V gene are LNHDA and SQIVND (reference sequence). DNA of the CDR3: TGTGCCAGTAGTGGGGGCCGTTGGGCCCTCCACTTT. Translated, it gives CASSGGRWALHF.

The V and J genes are TRBV29-1 and TRBJ1-2, with D uncertain. Germline V gives CDR1 SQVTM, CDR2 ANQGSEA. The V and J ends lost 5 bases and 3 bases respectively, with 4 bases between them. This CDR3 comprises 10 residues. The CDR3 loop reads CSVSDYGYTF. The CDR3 DNA is TGCAGCGTTTCTGACTATGGCTACACCTTC.

This clone was detected a few times. V usage is TRBV6-1 and J usage is TRBJ2-3, with TRBD2 matching over 9 bases. V trimming: 3 bases; J trimming: 4 bases; junction bases outside the gene matches: 5. This CDR3 region has 15 residues. Germline V gene lookup returns CDR1 MNHNS and CDR2 SASEGT. CDR3 protein: CASSDSGGRADTQYF. The CDR3, as DNA: TGTGCCAGCAGTGACAGCGGGGGGCGTGCAGATACGCAGTATTTT.

The CDR3 DNA reads as TGTGCCAGCAGCCCCCTTGTCGGGGCCAACGTCCTGACTTTC. It is translated as CASSPLVGANVLTF. The chain uses TRBV11-3 and TRBJ2-6, with D unclear. Deletions cut 5 bases from V and 4 bases from J, with 9 bases between. This CDR3 spans 14 amino acids. Germline values: CDR1 SGHNT, CDR2 YENEEA.

This clone was counted only a few times. This chain connects TRBV18 to TRBJ1-3; D ambiguous. This CDR3 contains 15 residues. The germline CDR1 and CDR2 sequences are KGHSH and LQKENI. Trimming took off 8 bases at V and 2 bases at J, with 16 bases between the two ends. CDR3 DNA: TGTGCCAGCAACGCGGGGTTTAACCCTGGAAACACCATATATTTT. It codes for CASNAGFNPGNTIYF.

This clone occurred a few times. The chain couples TRBV25-1 to TRBJ2-7; 10 bases map to TRBD2. The CDR3 runs 15 residues. With V trimmed by 4 bases and J by 5 bases, 8 bases remained unmatched. Germline-derived CDR1 and CDR2 are MGHDK and SYGVNS. In DNA, the CDR3 is TGTGCCAGCAGTGGGTACCTCGGGACTAGCGACGAGCAGTACTTC. This translates into CASSGYLGTSDEQYF.

A few counts support this clone. The rearrangement joins TRBV5-1 to TRBJ2-3, with D tentatively TRBD1 (6 bases). Trimming stripped 3 bases from V and 2 bases from J, with 13 bases between. The CDR3 spans 15 residues. CDR1 is SGHRS, CDR2 YFSETQ, per germline. The CDR3 nucleotides read TGCGCCAGCAGCTCCGGGACATCTTTCACAGATACGCAGTATTTT. This gives the protein CASSSGTSFTDTQYF.

V and J are TRBV19 and TRBJ2-7; 7 positions agree with TRBD1. The CDR3 spans 15 residues. The germline V gene encodes CDR1 LNHDA and CDR2 SQIVND (reference sequence). Trimming removed 1 base from V and 2 bases from J; junction bases left unmatched: 5. The chain's CDR3 is CASSIAGDSTYEQYF. DNA for the CDR3: TGTGCCAGTAGTATAGCCGGGGACAGTACCTACGAGCAGTACTTC.

The chain couples TRBV12-5 to TRBJ2-3; 8 bases map to TRBD1. There are 18 residues in the CDR3. Trimming cost V 0 bases and J 0 bases; bases outside gene matches: 8. Per the germline V gene, CDR1 is LGHNT and CDR2 is FRNRAP. The CDR3 DNA reads TGTGCTAGTGGTTTGGTCGTCACAGGGGGAAAAAGCACAGATACGCAGTATTTT. As protein: CASGLVVTGGKSTDTQYF.

CDR3 protein: CASHDTTYGYTF. DNA of the CDR3: TGTGCCAGTCACGACACCACATATGGCTACACCTTC. The chain has TRBV18 and TRBJ1-2; no firm D call. The CDR3 is made up of 12 amino acids. The germline V gene encodes CDR1 KGHSH and CDR2 LQKENI. Trimming removed 9 bases from V and 5 bases from J, with 13 bases in between.

The CDR3 is CASSPGQGVDTQYF. The CDR3 coding sequence is TGTGCCAGCAGCCCGGGACAGGGAGTAGATACGCAGTATTTT. The J gene is TRBJ2-3, the V gene TRBV14, with 9 positions matching TRBD1. This CDR3 is built from 14 residues. CDR1 and CDR2 from the germline V gene are SGHDN and FVKESK. The trim removed 4 bases at V and 5 bases at J, leaving 4 bases unmatched.

The chain recombines TRBV2 with TRBJ2-7; possible D gene TRBD1, 6 bases. Trimming cost V 4 bases and J 4 bases, with 14 bases left between them. Germline CDR1 reads SNHLY; CDR2 reads FYNNEI. The CDR3 runs 14 residues. Here the CDR3 reads CASSAQGTGYEQYF. The CDR3 coding sequence is TGTGCCAGCAGTGCCCAGGGGACGGGGTACGAGCAGTACTTC.

A few counts support this clone. This chain connects TRBV5-4 to TRBJ2-3, with a possible D match to TRBD2 (5 bases). Germline V gene data show CDR1 as SGHNT and CDR2 as YYREEE (reference sequence). V was cut by 3 bases and J by 4 bases, with 12 bases left in between. This CDR3 has 14 residues. The CDR3 sequence: CASSSKLEADTQYF. The DNA of the CDR3 is TGTGCCAGCAGCTCAAAACTAGAAGCAGATACGCAGTATTTT.

The V gene is TRBV7-2, the J gene TRBJ2-7; 8 nucleotides agree with TRBD2. Germline V lookup: CDR1 SGHTA, CDR2 FQGNSA. Losses at the gene ends were 1 base for V and 2 bases for J; bases not matched to a gene: 4. This CDR3 is built from 15 residues. CDR3: CASSLELAATYEQYF. Written as DNA, the CDR3 is TGTGCCAGCAGCTTAGAACTAGCGGCCACCTACGAGCAGTACTTC. Complete variable domain (other parts from reference TRBV7-2 and TRBJ2-7): GAGVSQSPSNKVTEKGKDVELRCDPISGHTALYWYRQSLGQGLEFLIYFQGNSAPDKSGLPSDRFSAERTGGSVSTLTIQRTQQEDSAVYLCASSLELAATYEQYFGPGTRLTVT.

This clone was found a few times. V gene TRBV10-2 combines with J gene TRBJ2-7; D is possibly TRBD2 (6 bases). Germline-derived CDR1 and CDR2 are WSHSY and SAAADI. Trimming stripped 4 bases from V and 7 bases from J, with 14 bases between. This CDR3 has 13 amino acids. CDR3 in amino acids: CASSVAVSREQYF. CDR3 DNA sequence: TGCGCCAGCAGTGTAGCGGTCTCTCGGGAGCAGTACTTC.

This clone was found a few times. This rearrangement joins TRBV7-9 to TRBJ1-1; possible D gene TRBD1, 5 bases. Germline V gene sequence: CDR1 SEHNR, CDR2 FQNEAQ (reference sequence). Between the trimmed V and J ends, which lost 4 bases and 1 base, there was a span of 10 bases. CDR3 length equals 14 residues. The DNA of the CDR3 is TGTGCCAGCAGCTACCCCGGACAGAACACTGAAGCTTTCTTT. Encoded protein: CASSYPGQNTEAFF.